One TCR beta chain is described in this entry. Its antigen is not identified. The protocol was immunoSEQ multiplex PCR, while the TCRdb copy is restricted to in-frame clones and leaves out a portion. The sample yields approximately 1.5 million clones, approximately 98.5% seen once. The data originate from a study of shared clonotypes between healthy human individuals. Study-wide results and limits: Of the naive CD4 clonotypes, around 4.9% were shared across several donors. The study found lower generation probabilities in non-shared clonotypes than in those shared by all four donors.

This sequence was found in a man aged 25-45 years in good health. Sample: naive CD4+ T cells sorted from blood. Described subset: CD45RA+ positively selected.

CDR3 loop: CASSGTGGVGELFF. Written as DNA, the CDR3 is TGCGCCAGCAGTGGGACAGGGGGTGTCGGGGAGCTGTTTTTT. The chain joins TRBV10-1 to TRBJ2-2; 10 bases map to TRBD1. This CDR3 is built from 14 residues. Trimming cost V 4 bases and J 7 bases; bases outside gene matches: 3. Per germline, CDR1 WNHNN and CDR2 SYGVQD (reference sequence).